These 6 T cell receptor beta chains originate from one sample sequenced in a study of T cells in women clearing cervical HPV infection. Here immunoSEQ multiplex PCR was the method, and the copy in TCRdb shows in-frame clones only, minus some. The listing contains about 22,000 clones. Material for sequencing was blood buffy coat. The receptors originated from a woman between 18 and 75 years old with a cervical HPV16 infection that either progressed to CIN3+ or cleared (not recorded which).

This clone is labeled medium-sized based on frequency. The chain's CDR3 is CASSPLRGRSYGYTF. CDR3 bases read: TGTGCCAGCTCACCGCTGAGGGGGCGCAGCTATGGC. The gene calls are TRBV18 and TRBJ1-2, with 7 bases lining up with TRBD1. The read gets to within 3 residues of the CDR3 end, and the germline J gene fills in the rest. With 3 bases clipped from V and 4 bases from J, the junction kept 8 bases outside the gene matches. CDR3 length: 15 amino acids. The germline V gene encodes CDR1 KGHSH and CDR2 LQKENI.

On this clone: From the germline J gene comes the end of the CDR3, since the read stops 3 residues before it. The V gene is TRBV10-1, the J gene TRBJ1-1; a weak D match, TRBD1 (5 bases). Germline V gene sequence: CDR1 WNHNN, CDR2 SYGVQD (reference sequence). Trimming took off 0 bases at V and 2 bases at J, with 10 bases between the two ends. The CDR3 contains 15 residues. The sequenced CDR3 bases are TGCGCCAGCAGTGAGTCAATGGGGCCCAACACTGAA. Translated: CASSESMGPNTE. The complete CDR3 protein is CASSESMGPNTEAFF.

Notes on this clone: The CDR3 is cut off 3 residues early in the read; its end comes from the germline J gene. This chain connects TRBV28 to TRBJ2-7, with 10 bases that match TRBD1. Germline V CDR1 and CDR2: MDHEN, SYDVKM. This CDR3 contains 15 residues. V lost 5 bases and J lost 5; bases outside the gene matches: 9. CDR3 loop: CASSPGQGESDEQYF. Partial CDR3 DNA: TGTGCCAGCAGTCCCGGACAGGGGGAGAGCGACGAG.

About this clone itself: The sequence runs out 3 residues before the end of the CDR3; the remainder is reconstructed from the germline J gene. J is TRBJ2-1 and V is TRBV5-6; D not certain. CDR1 SGHDT and CDR2 YYEEEE come from the germline V gene. CDR3 length equals 12 residues. V was trimmed by 0 bases and J by 6 bases, leaving 4 bases between them. The sequenced part of the CDR3 DNA is TGTGCCAGCAGCTTGGAACTCAATGAG. The encoded protein is CASSLELNE. The entire CDR3 reads CASSLELNEQFF.

With respect to this clone: The read terminates 3 residues before the CDR3 end, so the remaining end is supplied by the germline J gene. The rearrangement links TRBV19 to TRBJ2-7; D is perhaps TRBD1 (7 bases). Germline lookup yields CDR1 LNHDA and CDR2 SQIVND (reference sequence). The ends were cut back, 3 bases at V and 5 bases at J, with 14 bases in the middle. The CDR3 sequence is 14 residues long. The sequenced part of the CDR3 DNA is TGTGCCAGTAGTATCGGCGGGACAGCAGACGAG. It is translated as CASSIGGTADE. In full, the CDR3 reads CASSIGGTADEQYF.

Details on this clone: The observed sequence ends 3 residues before the CDR3 terminus, with the missing tail filled in from the germline J gene. This chain joins TRBV5-8 and TRBJ2-7; 7 bases fit TRBD1. Germline loops: CDR1 SGHTS, CDR2 YDEGEE. CDR3 length: 15 residues. The ends lost 2 bases at V and 1 base at J; junction bases unmatched: 6. The CDR3 here is CASSFARGISYEQYF. CDR3 DNA, as far as it was read: TGTGCCAGCAGCTTCGCCAGGGGGATATCCTACGAG.